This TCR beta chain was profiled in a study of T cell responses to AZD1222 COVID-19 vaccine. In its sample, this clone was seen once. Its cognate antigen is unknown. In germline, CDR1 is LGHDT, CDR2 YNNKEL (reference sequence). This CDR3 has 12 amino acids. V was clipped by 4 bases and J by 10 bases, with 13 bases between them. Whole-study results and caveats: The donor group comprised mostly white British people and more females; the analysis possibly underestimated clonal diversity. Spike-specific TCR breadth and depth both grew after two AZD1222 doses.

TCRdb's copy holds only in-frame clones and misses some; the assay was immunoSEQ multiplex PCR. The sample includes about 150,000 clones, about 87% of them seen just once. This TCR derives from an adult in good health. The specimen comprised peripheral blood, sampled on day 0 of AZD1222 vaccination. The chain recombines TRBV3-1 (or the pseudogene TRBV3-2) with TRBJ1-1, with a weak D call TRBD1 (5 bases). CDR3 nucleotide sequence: TGTGCCAGCAGCCTAAGGTTGGGGGGAGCTTTCTTT. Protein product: CASSLRLGGAFF.